This T cell receptor (beta chain) derives from a study of blood T cells in healthy people across ages. The germline V and J ends were trimmed by 3 bases and 0 bases, with 15 bases remaining between them. CDR3 length: 16 residues. Per-sample yields of isolated PBMCs were at least 6 million. Then a second PCR, running about 6 to 12 cycles, was carried out with a sample-barcoded 5' primer and a J-beta primer mix. TCRdb itself ran the 5' RACE reads through MiXCR, one entry per CDR3 protein. Altogether around 1.5 million distinct CDR3 sequences are present, approximately 60% being singletons, with the ten largest covering 5.5% to 8%. Findings of the study overall: Both naive CD4+ cell counts and diversity were greater in long-lived donors than in aged donors.

Regarding this clonotype: Its antigen is not known.

Sequenced: blood. This chain links TRBV12-3 or TRBV12-4 with TRBJ2-7; D is unclear. The TCR sequence derives from a man younger than 35 in good health. The CDR3 sequence: CASSFVGTASSYEQYF. DNA of the CDR3: TGTGCCAGCAGTTTTGTGGGCACGGCGAGCTCCTACGAGCAGTACTTC.